This T cell receptor (beta chain) was captured by sequencing in a study of blood T cells in healthy people across ages. This clonotype has just a few counts. What it binds is not known. Each sample yielded at least 5 micrograms of PBMC total RNA. J lost 3 bases, V lost 8 bases, and 5 bases had no gene match. The CDR3 is 14 amino acids. Germline V gives CDR1 MDHEN, CDR2 SYDVKM. Primers used in a second PCR of about 6 to 11 cycles were a sample-barcoded 5' primer and a J-beta primer mix. TCRdb analysed the 5' RACE reads with MiXCR anew, one entry per CDR3 protein. The sample carries about 800,000 distinct CDR3 sequences, 20% to 25% recorded once. Notes on the study in general: Per million T cells, the diversity of TCR beta decreased roughly linearly as age advanced. The study could not conclusively compare naive and antigen-experienced cells, given its unsorted PBMCs.

The same specimen was also included in a second study, on T cells of mothers and their children. That source notes: The M1S primer of the second PCR added sample barcodes and 2-4 random nucleotides.

The chain links TRBV28 to TRBJ1-4; 8 nucleotides match TRBD1. Source material: blood. The receptor comes from a boy aged 10-17 years in good health. The DNA of the CDR3 is TGTGCCAGCTCGCAGGGGGCTGCTAATGAAAAACTGTTTTTT. Its protein is CASSQGAANEKLFF.